This T cell receptor (beta chain) appears in the sequencing data of a study of shared clonotypes between healthy human individuals. Sequencing was performed with immunoSEQ multiplex PCR; in TCRdb, only in-frame clones are kept and a portion is missing. The sample carries 2.3 million or so clones, more than 80% recorded once. Germline V gives CDR1 MNHEY, CDR2 SVGAGI. CDR3 length equals 14 residues. V gave up 5 bases and J gave up 4 bases; unmatched junction bases: 7. Points on this clone: Other DNA sequences in the same sample also yield this CDR3.

This sequence joins TRBV6-5 and TRBJ1-2; the match to TRBD1 covers 7 bases. The origin of this receptor is a man younger than 35 in good health. Some clones in this sample may be carry-over from other donors' samples. The sequenced sample consisted of naive CD4+ T cells from PBMCs. The subset denotes: CD45RA+ positively selected. The CDR3 here is CASSPRQGTYGYTF. Here the CDR3 DNA reads TGTGCCAGCAGTCCAAGACAGGGAACCTATGGCTACACCTTC.